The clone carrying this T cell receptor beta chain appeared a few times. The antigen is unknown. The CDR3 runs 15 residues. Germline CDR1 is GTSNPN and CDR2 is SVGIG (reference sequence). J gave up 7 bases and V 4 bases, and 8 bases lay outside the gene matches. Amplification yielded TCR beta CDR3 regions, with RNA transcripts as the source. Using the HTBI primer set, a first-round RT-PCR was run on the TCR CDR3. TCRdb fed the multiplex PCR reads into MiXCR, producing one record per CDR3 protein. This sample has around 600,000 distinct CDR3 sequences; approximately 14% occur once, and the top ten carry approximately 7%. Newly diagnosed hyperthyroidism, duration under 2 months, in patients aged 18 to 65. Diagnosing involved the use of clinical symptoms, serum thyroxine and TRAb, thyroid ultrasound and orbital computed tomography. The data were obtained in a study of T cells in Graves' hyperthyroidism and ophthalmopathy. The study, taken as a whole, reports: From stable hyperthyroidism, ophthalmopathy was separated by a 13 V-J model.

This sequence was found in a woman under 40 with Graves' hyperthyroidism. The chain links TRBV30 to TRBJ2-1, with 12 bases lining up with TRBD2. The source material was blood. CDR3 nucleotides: TGTGCCTGGACCTCCACTAGCGGGAGGCTGAATGAGCAGTTCTTC. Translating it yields CAWTSTSGRLNEQFF.